These 18 T cell receptor beta chains share one sample of origin, sequenced in a study of cytomegalovirus exposure and HLA in healthy donors. The PCR had 60 Vbeta and 13 Jbeta primers. Produced via immunoSEQ multiplex PCR; TCRdb's table is partial and in-frame only. This sample contains 200,000 to 250,000 clones. Sequencing used PBMCs. These TCRs come from a woman in her twenties or thirties in good health and CMV-seropositive.

This sequence joins TRBV4-2 and TRBJ1-4; no clear D gene. This CDR3 contains 16 residues. The germline CDR1 and CDR2 sequences are LGHNA and YNFKEQ. Deletions cut 0 bases from V and 0 bases from J, with 8 bases between. The CDR3 DNA reads as TGTGCCAGCAGCCAAGATTTCCAGGCAACTAATGAAAAACTGTTTTTT. This codes for CASSQDFQATNEKLFF.

The chain is built from TRBV2 and TRBJ2-3, with 7 bases identical to TRBD1. Germline trimming cut 5 bases from V and 0 bases from J; bases unmatched to any gene: 5. This CDR3 spans 15 amino acids. Per germline, CDR1 SNHLY and CDR2 FYNNEI. The CDR3 bases are TGTGCCAGCAGTCTACAGGGGTCTAGCACAGATACGCAGTATTTT. Residues: CASSLQGSSTDTQYF.

This chain uses TRBV27 with TRBJ1-1; 9 positions match TRBD1. V lost 7 bases to trimming and J lost 0 bases; unmatched junction nucleotides: 9. Germline-derived CDR1 and CDR2 are MNHEY and SMNVEV (reference sequence). CDR3 size: 16 residues. CDR3 loop: CASIGSGTGMNTEAFF. CDR3 nucleotide sequence: TGTGCCAGCATCGGATCCGGGACAGGGATGAACACTGAAGCTTTCTTT.

J is TRBJ2-3 and V is TRBV7-2; a weak D match, TRBD1 (6 bases). CDR3 length equals 14 residues. V gave up 3 bases and J gave up 3 bases, with 10 bases separating them. Germline V gene data show CDR1 as SGHTA and CDR2 as FQGNSA. The DNA for the CDR3 is TGTGCCAGCAGCTTTCCTCAGGGGACAGATACGCAGTATTTT. The encoded protein is CASSFPQGTDTQYF.

The chain employs TRBV5-6 and TRBJ2-1; 7 bases line up with TRBD2. The CDR3 sequence is 14 residues long. V trimming: 0 bases; J trimming: 9 bases; junction bases outside the gene matches: 6. CDR1 is SGHDT, CDR2 YYEEEE, per germline. The CDR3 protein is CASSLGTRPAEQFF. In nucleotides, the CDR3 is TGTGCCAGCAGCTTGGGGACTAGGCCCGCTGAGCAGTTCTTC.

This chain links TRBV7-9 with TRBJ1-3; 8 bases align to TRBD1. The CDR3 contains 14 residues. Germline-derived CDR1 and CDR2 are SEHNR and FQNEAQ (reference sequence). With 5 bases clipped from V and 3 bases from J, the junction kept 3 bases outside the gene matches. DNA for the CDR3: TGTGCCAGCAGCGCACAGGGGGGTGGAAACACCATATATTTT. It yields the protein CASSAQGGGNTIYF.

The chain carries TRBV5-8 and TRBJ2-3; 9 nucleotides align to TRBD2. This CDR3 comprises 13 residues. V gave up 6 bases and J gave up 2 bases; unmatched junction bases: 1. Germline V lookup: CDR1 SGHTS, CDR2 YDEGEE. CDR3 nucleotides: TGTGCCAGCACTAGCGGGAACACAGATACGCAGTATTTT. Translated: CASTSGNTDTQYF.

V gene TRBV29-1 combines with J gene TRBJ1-2; 9 bases agree with TRBD1. The CDR3 has 13 amino acids. CDR1 and CDR2 from the germline V gene are SQVTM and ANQGSEA. J gave up 8 bases and V 8 bases, and 12 bases lay outside the gene matches. DNA of the CDR3: TGCAGCACATCGGGACAGGGAGTCGTGGGCTACACCTTC. Its translation is CSTSGQGVVGYTF.

The genes are TRBV7-2 and TRBJ1-1; the match to TRBD1 covers 7 bases. The CDR3 spans 14 residues. The junction had 2 bases not matched to a gene; V was cut back by 1 base and J by 3 bases. Germline values: CDR1 SGHTA, CDR2 FQGNSA. The CDR3 loop reads CASSLGRGYTEAFF. The DNA for the CDR3 is TGTGCCAGCAGCTTAGGCAGGGGGTACACTGAAGCTTTCTTT.

CDR3 residues: CASSLRRTAVENTIYF. As DNA, the CDR3 is TGCGCCAGCAGTCTTCGCCGGACAGCAGTGGAAAACACCATATATTTT. This chain joins TRBV10-2 and TRBJ1-3, with D perhaps matching TRBD1 (6 bases). Trimming stripped 5 bases from V and 6 bases from J, with 20 bases between. The germline V gene has CDR1 WSHSY and CDR2 SAAADI. The CDR3 contains 16 residues.

The chain carries TRBV14 and TRBJ1-1, with D tentatively TRBD1 (6 bases). The CDR3 consists of 13 residues. Germline V gives CDR1 SGHDN, CDR2 FVKESK. The ends were cut back, 3 bases at V and 7 bases at J, with 12 bases in the middle. CDR3 in DNA: TGTGCCAGCAGCCACTGGGGACACAATGAAGCTTTCTTT. Translation gives CASSHWGHNEAFF. Together with reference TRBV14 and TRBJ1-1, the CDR3 gives the full variable domain: EAGVTQFPSHSVIEKGQTVTLRCDPISGHDNLYWYRRVMGKEIKFLLHFVKESKQDESGMPNNRFLAERTGGTYSTLKVQPAELEDSGVYFCASSHWGHNEAFFGQGTRLTVV.

J is TRBJ2-7 and V is TRBV14, with a tentative D call TRBD2 (6 bases). The CDR3 contains 17 residues. Trimming stripped 4 bases from V and 0 bases from J, with 19 bases between. The V gene's germline CDR1 is SGHDN and CDR2 FVKESK. The CDR3 spells CASSPSPEWTNSYEQYF. CDR3 bases: TGTGCCAGCAGCCCTTCCCCCGAGTGGACTAACTCCTACGAGCAGTACTTC.

The J gene is TRBJ2-1, the V gene TRBV7-9, with TRBD2 matching over 8 bases. Germline V lookup: CDR1 SEHNR, CDR2 FQNEAQ (reference sequence). This CDR3 has 15 residues. The V and J ends lost 5 bases and 3 bases, in that order; junction bases with no gene match: 6. This CDR3 reads CASSPSGSGYNEQFF. The CDR3 nucleotides are TGTGCCAGCAGCCCCAGCGGGAGCGGCTACAATGAGCAGTTCTTC. Based on the CDR3 plus reference TRBV7-9 and TRBJ2-1, the full variable domain is DTGVSQNPRHKITKRGQNVTFRCDPISEHNRLYWYRQTLGQGPEFLTYFQNEAQLEKSRLLSDRFSAERPKGSFSTLEIQRTEQGDSAMYLCASSPSGSGYNEQFFGPGTRLTVL.

The genes are TRBV19 and TRBJ1-5; D is undetermined. Germline CDR1 reads LNHDA; CDR2 reads SQIVND (reference sequence). Trimming stripped 6 bases from V and 6 bases from J, with 9 bases between. The CDR3 spans 12 residues. The CDR3 region has the DNA TGTGCCAGTAGGGCCCTTGGTCAGCCCCAGCATTTT. Encoded protein: CASRALGQPQHF.

The chain couples TRBV7-9 to TRBJ2-6; TRBD1 aligns across 7 bases. V was pared by 11 bases and J by 4 bases, with 17 bases of the junction left unmatched. The CDR3 is 17 amino acids. CDR1 is SEHNR, CDR2 FQNEAQ, per germline (reference sequence). The CDR3: CAASARTGWWGANVLTF. As DNA, the CDR3 is TGTGCCGCCAGTGCCAGGACAGGTTGGTGGGGGGCCAACGTCCTGACTTTC.

The rearrangement uses TRBV29-1 and TRBJ1-5; 7 bases are shared with TRBD1. This CDR3 contains 12 residues. V was pared by 7 bases and J by 5 bases, with 5 bases of the junction left unmatched. Per germline, CDR1 SQVTM and CDR2 ANQGSEA. CDR3 coding DNA: TGCAGCGCCGGGGACAGCGATCAGCCCCAGCATTTT. Amino acid sequence: CSAGDSDQPQHF. Drawing the rest from reference TRBV29-1 and TRBJ1-5, the complete variable domain is SAVISQKPSRDICQRGTSLTIQCQVDSQVTMMFWYRQQPGQSLTLIATANQGSEATYESGFVIDKFPISRPNLTFSTLTVSNMSPEDSSIYLCSAGDSDQPQHFGDGTRLSIL.

The chain couples TRBV29-1 to TRBJ2-7; TRBD1 is a possible D gene (5 bases). The CDR3 sequence is 13 residues long. V was shortened by 2 bases and J by 4 bases, with 12 bases between the two germline ends. Germline V gene lookup returns CDR1 SQVTM and CDR2 ANQGSEA. The CDR3 coding sequence is TGCAGCGTTGAAATACAGGAGACGTACGAGCAGTACTTC. Translating gives CSVEIQETYEQYF.

The rearrangement joins TRBV28 to TRBJ2-7; D unresolved. Germline CDR1 is MDHEN and CDR2 is SYDVKM. The V end was cut by 6 bases, the J end by 3 bases, with 12 bases between. The CDR3 spans 13 residues. CDR3 in amino acids: CASSRPPVYEQYF. In DNA form, the CDR3 reads TGTGCCAGCAGCCGTCCCCCGGTCTACGAGCAGTACTTC.